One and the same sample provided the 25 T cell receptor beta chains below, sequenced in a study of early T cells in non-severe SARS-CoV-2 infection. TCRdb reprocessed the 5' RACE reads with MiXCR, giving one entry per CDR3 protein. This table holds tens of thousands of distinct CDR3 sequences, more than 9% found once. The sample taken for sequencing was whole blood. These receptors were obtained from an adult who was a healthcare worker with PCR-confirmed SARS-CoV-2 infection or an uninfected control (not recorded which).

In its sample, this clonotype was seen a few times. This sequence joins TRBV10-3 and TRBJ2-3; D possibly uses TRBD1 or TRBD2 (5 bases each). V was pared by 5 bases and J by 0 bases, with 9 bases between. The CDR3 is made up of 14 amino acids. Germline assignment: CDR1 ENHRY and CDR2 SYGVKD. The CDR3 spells CAISYGDSTDTQYF. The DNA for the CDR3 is TGTGCCATCAGTTACGGGGACAGCACAGATACGCAGTATTTT.

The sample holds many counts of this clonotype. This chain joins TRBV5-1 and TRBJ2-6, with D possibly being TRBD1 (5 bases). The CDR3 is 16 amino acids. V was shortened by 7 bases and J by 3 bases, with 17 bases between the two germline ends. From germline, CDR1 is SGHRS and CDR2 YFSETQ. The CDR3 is CASRLPGNYGANVLTF. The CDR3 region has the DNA TGCGCCAGCCGCCTGCCAGGGAACTATGGGGCCAACGTCCTGACTTTC.

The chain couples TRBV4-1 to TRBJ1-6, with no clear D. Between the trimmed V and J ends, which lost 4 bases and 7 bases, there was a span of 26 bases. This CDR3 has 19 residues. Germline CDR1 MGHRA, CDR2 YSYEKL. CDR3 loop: CASSLDLKPGRGFNSPLHF. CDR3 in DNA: TGCGCCAGCAGCCTCGACCTCAAGCCGGGGAGAGGCTTCAATTCACCCCTCCACTTT.

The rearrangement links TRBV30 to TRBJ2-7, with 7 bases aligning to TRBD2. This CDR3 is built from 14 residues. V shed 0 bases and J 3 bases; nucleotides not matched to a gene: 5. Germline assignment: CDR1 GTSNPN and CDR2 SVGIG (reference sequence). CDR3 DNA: TGTGCCTGGAGTGTACTCGGGGGGATCTACGAGCAGTACTTC. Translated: CAWSVLGGIYEQYF.

The CDR3 sequence: CATSWASTDTQYF. DNA for the CDR3: TGTGCCACCAGTTGGGCTAGCACAGATACGCAGTATTTT. This chain joins TRBV24-1 and TRBJ2-3, with D unclear. The CDR3 runs 13 residues. Trimming removed 6 bases from V and 0 bases from J, with 6 bases in between. Per germline, CDR1 KGHDR and CDR2 SFDVKD.

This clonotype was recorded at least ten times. The CDR3: CASSLDGEEYF. The DNA of the CDR3 is TGCGCCAGCAGCTTGGATGGTGAGGAGTACTTC. V and J are TRBV5-1 and TRBJ2-7; the D is unclear. This CDR3 is built from 11 residues. Trimming took off 0 bases at V and 11 bases at J, with 9 bases between the two ends. Germline values: CDR1 SGHRS, CDR2 YFSETQ.

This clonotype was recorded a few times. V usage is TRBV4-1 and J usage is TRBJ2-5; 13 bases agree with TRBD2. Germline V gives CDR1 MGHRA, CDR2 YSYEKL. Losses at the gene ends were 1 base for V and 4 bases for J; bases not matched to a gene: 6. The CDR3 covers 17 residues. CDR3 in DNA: TGCGCCAGCAGCCAAGCACTAGCGGGAGGGCCGGCAGAGACCCAGTACTTC. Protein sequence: CASSQALAGGPAETQYF.

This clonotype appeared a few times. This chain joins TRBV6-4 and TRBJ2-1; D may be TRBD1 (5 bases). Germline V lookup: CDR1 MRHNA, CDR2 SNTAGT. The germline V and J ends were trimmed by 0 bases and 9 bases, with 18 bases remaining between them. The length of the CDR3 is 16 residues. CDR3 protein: CASSDSVRVETGEQFF. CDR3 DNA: TGTGCCAGCAGTGACTCGGTCAGGGTGGAAACGGGTGAGCAGTTCTTC.

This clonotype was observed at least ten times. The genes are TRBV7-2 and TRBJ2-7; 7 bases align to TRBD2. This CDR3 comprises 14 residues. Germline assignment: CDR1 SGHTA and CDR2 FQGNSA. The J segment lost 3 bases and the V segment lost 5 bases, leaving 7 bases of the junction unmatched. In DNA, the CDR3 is TGTGCCAGCAGCCCGCAGGGAGGGGACTACGAGCAGTACTTC. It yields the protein CASSPQGGDYEQYF.

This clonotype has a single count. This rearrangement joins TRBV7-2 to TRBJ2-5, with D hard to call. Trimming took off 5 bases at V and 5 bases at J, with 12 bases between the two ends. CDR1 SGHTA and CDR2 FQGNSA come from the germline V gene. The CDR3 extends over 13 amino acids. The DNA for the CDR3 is TGTGCCAGCAGCCTGGGTGGGATTGAGACCCAGTACTTC. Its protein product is CASSLGGIETQYF.

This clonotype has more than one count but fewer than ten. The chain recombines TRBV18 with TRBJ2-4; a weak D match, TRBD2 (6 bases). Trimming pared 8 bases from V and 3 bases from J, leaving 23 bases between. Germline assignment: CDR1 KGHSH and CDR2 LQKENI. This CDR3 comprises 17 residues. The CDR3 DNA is TGTGCCAGCGAGAAGCTGTTGGGGGAGGATGGCAAAAACATTCAGTACTTC. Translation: CASEKLLGEDGKNIQYF. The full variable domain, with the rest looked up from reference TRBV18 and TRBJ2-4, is NAGVMQNPRHLVRRRGQEARLRCSPMKGHSHVYWYRQLPEEGLKFMVYLQKENIIDESGMPKERFSAEFPKEGPSILRIQQVVRGDSAAYFCASEKLLGEDGKNIQYFGAGTRLSVL.

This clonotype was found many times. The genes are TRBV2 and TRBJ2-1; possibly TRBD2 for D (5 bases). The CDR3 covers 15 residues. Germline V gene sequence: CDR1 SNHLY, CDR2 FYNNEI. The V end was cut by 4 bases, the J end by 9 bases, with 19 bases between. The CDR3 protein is CASSVKRNQYGEQFF. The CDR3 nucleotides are TGTGCCAGCAGTGTTAAGCGGAACCAGTATGGTGAGCAGTTCTTC.

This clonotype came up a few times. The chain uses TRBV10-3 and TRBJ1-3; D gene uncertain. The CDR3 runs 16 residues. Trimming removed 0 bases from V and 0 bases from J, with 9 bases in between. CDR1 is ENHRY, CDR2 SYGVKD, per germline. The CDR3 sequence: CAISESGASSGNTIYF. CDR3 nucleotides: TGTGCCATCAGTGAGTCAGGCGCATCCTCTGGAAACACCATATATTTT.

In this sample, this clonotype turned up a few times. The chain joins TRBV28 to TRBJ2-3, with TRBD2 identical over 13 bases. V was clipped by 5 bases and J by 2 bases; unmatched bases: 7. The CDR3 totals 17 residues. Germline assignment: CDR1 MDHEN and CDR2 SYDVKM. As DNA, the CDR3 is TGTGCCAGCAGTCCCGGGGGACTAGCGGGAACCACAGATACGCAGTATTTT. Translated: CASSPGGLAGTTDTQYF.

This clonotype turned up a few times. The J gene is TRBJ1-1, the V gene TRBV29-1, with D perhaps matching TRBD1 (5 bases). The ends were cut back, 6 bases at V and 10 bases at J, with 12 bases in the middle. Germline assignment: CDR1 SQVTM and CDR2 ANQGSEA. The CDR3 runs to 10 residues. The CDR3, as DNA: TGCAGCGTGAGGGTGGGGCGAGCTTTCTTT. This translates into CSVRVGRAFF.

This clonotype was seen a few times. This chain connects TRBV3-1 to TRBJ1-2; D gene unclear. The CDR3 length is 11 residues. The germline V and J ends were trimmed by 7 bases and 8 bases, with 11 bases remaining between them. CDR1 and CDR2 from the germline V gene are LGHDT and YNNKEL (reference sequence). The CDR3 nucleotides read TGTGCCAGCAACGGAAACCGGGGCTACACCTTC. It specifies CASNGNRGYTF. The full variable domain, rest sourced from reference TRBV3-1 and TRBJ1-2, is DTAVSQTPKYLVTQMGNDKSIKCEQNLGHDTMYWYKQDSKKFLKIMFSYNNKELIINETVPNRFSPKSPDKAHLNLHINSLELGDSAVYFCASNGNRGYTFGSGTRLTVV.

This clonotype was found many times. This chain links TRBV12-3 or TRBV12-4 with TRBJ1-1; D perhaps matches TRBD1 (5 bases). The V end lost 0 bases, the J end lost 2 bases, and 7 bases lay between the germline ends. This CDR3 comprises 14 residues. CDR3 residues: CASSLAGQNTEAFF. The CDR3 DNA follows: TGTGCCAGCAGTTTAGCGGGGCAAAACACTGAAGCTTTCTTT.

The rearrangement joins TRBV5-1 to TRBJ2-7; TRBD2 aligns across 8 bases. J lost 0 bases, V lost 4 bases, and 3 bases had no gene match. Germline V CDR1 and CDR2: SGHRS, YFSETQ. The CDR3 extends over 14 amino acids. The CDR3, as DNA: TGCGCCAGCAGCGGAAGCGGGAGCTCCTACGAGCAGTACTTC. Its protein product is CASSGSGSSYEQYF.

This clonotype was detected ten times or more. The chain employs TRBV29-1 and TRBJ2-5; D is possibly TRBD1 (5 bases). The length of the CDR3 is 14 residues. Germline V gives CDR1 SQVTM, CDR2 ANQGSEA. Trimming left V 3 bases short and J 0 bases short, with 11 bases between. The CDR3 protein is CSVDRTSYQETQYF. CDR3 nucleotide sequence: TGCAGCGTTGATCGGACATCGTACCAAGAGACCCAGTACTTC.

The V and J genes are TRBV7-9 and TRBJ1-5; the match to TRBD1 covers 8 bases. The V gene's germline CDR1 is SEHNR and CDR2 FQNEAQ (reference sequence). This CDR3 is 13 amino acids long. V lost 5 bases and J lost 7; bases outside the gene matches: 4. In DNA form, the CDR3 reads TGTGCCAGCAGCCCACAGGGGGACCAGCCCCAGCATTTT. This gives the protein CASSPQGDQPQHF.

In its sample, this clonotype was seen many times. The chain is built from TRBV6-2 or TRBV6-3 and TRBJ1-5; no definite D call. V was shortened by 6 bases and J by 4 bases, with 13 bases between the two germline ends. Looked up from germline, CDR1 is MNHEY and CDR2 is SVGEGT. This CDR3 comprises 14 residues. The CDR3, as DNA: TGTGCCAGCAGCCTCTCCCTAGGGAATCAGCCCCAGCATTTT. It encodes CASSLSLGNQPQHF.

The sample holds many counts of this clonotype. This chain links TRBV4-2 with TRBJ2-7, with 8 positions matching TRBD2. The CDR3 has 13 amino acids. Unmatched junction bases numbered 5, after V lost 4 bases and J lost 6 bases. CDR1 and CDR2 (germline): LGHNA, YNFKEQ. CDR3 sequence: CASSPRRGGEQYF. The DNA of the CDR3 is TGTGCCAGCAGCCCGCGCCGGGGGGGCGAGCAGTACTTC.

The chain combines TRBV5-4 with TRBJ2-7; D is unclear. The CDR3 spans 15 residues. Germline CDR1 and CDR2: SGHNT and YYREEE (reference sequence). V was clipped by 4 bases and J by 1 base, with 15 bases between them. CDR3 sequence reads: CASSPRSSGSYEQYF. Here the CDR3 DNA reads TGTGCCAGCAGCCCTAGAAGCTCCGGGTCCTACGAGCAGTACTTC.

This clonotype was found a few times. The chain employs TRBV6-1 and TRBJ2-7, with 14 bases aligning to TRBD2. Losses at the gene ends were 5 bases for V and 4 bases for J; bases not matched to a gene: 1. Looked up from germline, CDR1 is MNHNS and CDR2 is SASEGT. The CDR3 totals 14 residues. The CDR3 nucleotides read TGTGCCAGCAGTCGGACTAGCGGGAGGTACGAGCAGTACTTC. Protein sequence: CASSRTSGRYEQYF.

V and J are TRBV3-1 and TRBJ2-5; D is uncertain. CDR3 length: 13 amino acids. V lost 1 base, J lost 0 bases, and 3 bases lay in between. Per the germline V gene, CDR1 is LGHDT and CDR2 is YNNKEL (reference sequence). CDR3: CASSQGYQETQYF. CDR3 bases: TGTGCCAGCAGCCAAGGATACCAAGAGACCCAGTACTTC.